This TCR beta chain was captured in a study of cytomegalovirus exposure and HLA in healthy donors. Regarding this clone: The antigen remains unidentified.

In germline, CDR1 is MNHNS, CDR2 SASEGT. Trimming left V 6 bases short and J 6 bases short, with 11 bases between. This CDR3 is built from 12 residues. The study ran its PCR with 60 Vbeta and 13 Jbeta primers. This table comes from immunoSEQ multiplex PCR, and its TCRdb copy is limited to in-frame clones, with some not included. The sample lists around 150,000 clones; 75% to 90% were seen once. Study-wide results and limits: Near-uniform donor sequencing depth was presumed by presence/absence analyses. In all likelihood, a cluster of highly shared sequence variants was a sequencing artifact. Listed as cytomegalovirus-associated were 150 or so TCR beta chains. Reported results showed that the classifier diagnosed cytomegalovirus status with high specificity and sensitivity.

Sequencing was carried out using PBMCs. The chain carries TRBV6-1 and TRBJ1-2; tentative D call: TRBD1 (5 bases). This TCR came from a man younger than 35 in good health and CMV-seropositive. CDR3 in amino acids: CASRGAGNGYTF. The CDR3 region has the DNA TGTGCCAGCAGAGGGGCAGGCAATGGCTACACCTTC.